This TCR beta chain derives from a study of shared clonotypes between healthy human individuals. J gave up 4 bases and V 4 bases, and 6 bases lay outside the gene matches. The germline gives CDR1 LNHDA, CDR2 SQIVND (reference sequence). The CDR3 has 15 amino acids. CD45RA-negative memory and CD45RA+ naive subsets were split from the CD4+ cells. Produced via immunoSEQ multiplex PCR; TCRdb's table is partial and in-frame only. The data hold fewer than 1.4 million clones, with 75% to 85% observed a single time. The chain recombines TRBV19 with TRBJ1-4; 7 bases line up with TRBD1. The sequence was collected from a man between 18 and 29 years old in good health. Some clones in this sample may be carry-over from other donors' samples. Sequenced: memory CD4+ T cells from PBMCs. The subset here: CD45RA-negative fraction. The CDR3 DNA reads TGTGCCAGTAGTACGAAGGGACAGCGTAATGAAAAACTGTTTTTT. This sequence encodes CASSTKGQRNEKLFF.